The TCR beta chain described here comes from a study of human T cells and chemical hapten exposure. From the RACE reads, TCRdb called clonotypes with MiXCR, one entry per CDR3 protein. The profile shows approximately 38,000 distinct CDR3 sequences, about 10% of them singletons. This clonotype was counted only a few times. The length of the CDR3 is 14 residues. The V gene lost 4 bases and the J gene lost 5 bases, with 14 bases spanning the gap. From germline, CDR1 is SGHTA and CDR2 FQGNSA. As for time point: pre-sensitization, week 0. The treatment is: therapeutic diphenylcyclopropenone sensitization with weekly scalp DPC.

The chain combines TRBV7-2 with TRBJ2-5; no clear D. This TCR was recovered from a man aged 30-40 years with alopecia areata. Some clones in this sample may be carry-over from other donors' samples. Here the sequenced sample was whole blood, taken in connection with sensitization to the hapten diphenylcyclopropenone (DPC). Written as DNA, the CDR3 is TGTGCCAGCAGCTCTAGGCCGTTTATCGAGACCCAGTACTTC. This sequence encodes CASSSRPFIETQYF.